This T cell receptor beta chain was sequenced for a study of shared clonotypes between healthy human individuals (dated by TCRdb to the early 2020s). Regarding the study in general: The cohort comprised a couple of women and a few men aged 18 to 49 years. To estimate repertoire size and how much clonotypes are shared between individuals, the study performed deep sequencing of blood TCR repertoires from 4 to 6 healthy adults. Per donor, three plates each were used for CD4 naive and CD4 memory, two for CD8 naive, and one for CD8 memory. Leukapheresis yielded between about 0.85 and 9.5 billion PBMCs per donor. To increase sequencing depth and limit assay-specific biases, TCR repertoire library preparation and sequencing were carried out by different laboratories using diverse techniques.

This clone was observed a single time. Its antigen is still unknown. There are no base qualities to consult, and no much larger clone falls within one base. General findings and caveats noted by the study authors: When several donors were compared, the shared fraction of clonotypes was around 5.1% for naive CD4, roughly 3.3% for naive CD8, 2% to 2.5% for memory CD4, and 0.3% to 0.5% for memory CD8. Sampling was limited to blood, and TCR repertoires in tissue likely differ from TCR repertoires in blood. Estimated clonotype richness was generally larger for naive than for memory subsets. Compared with non-shared clonotypes, the clonotypes found in all four sorted-subset donors had higher generation probabilities. Because the study included a small number of donors, the genetic and exposure-history diversity represented was limited. Incomplete sequencing was indicated by rarefaction of sorted-subset datasets, despite the large sequencing depth. Pairwise subsampling indicated that sequencing depth was expected to affect the degree of clonotype sharing among donors.

V is clipped by 7 bases and J by 8 bases, and the sequence between their germline boundaries is 14 bases long. CDR1 SNHLY and CDR2 FYNNEI were looked up in the germline V gene. Reading from cysteine to phenylalanine, the CDR3 counts 13 amino acids. Left in the record is the CDR3 DNA by itself, 39 bases read in frame from the first base. The donors were healthy, HIV-negative adults who had no recently reported acute infections or vaccinations. Every donor was a Caucasian adult residing in Nashville, Tennessee, USA. Magnetic negative selection was used to enrich CD4+ T cells, after which naive cells were positively selected on CD45RA and the negative fraction became the memory subset. After blood collection by leukapheresis, PBMCs were isolated using Ficoll-Histopaque density gradient centrifugation and then cryopreserved in the vapor phase of liquid nitrogen. Analytical flow cytometry was used to check the purity and quantity of every magnetically sorted T cell population. Each sorted fraction had its genomic DNA isolated and then quantified by UV absorbance on a Nanodrop 2000c.

Using the deep immunoSEQ assay, TCR CDR3 regions were amplified from genomic DNA by multiplex PCR. Extracted genomic DNA from each cell subset was spread evenly across all wells of several immunoSEQ 96-well plates, with each plate serving as a replicate. For sorted subsets, roughly 0.2 ug genomic DNA, equal to 25,000 to 35,000 T cell genomes, was loaded into each replicate PCR. Purified libraries were quantified with a Qubit 3.0 fluorometer, sized on a Bioanalyzer 2100, and re-quantified with the KAPA Library Quantification kit. A separate single-read 150-cycle Illumina NextSeq 550 flow cell was used to sequence each immunoSEQ 96-well plate. Turning to the authors' computational methods: Because the immunoSEQ output included only junctional sequences and no quality scores, the filtering could not be the same as the filtering used for full-length reads. Sequences were annotated with PyIR, a Python wrapper for IgBLAST v1.9, using IMGT germline references to assign V/J genes and CDR3. Reads were filtered out if the reads had weak V/J assignments (E-value above 1e-6), no CDR3, stop codons, out-of-frame junctions, or ambiguous translated residues. V3J clonotypes were defined as sequences sharing an identical inferred V gene, J gene, and CDR3 amino acid sequence. To compute the percentage overlap between repertoires, the number of shared unique clonotypes was divided by the size of the smaller repertoire. Richness of each repertoire was evaluated using RTK rarefaction, the Chao1 estimator, and Recon v2.1 estimates of unobserved clonotypes. For all TCRbeta clonotypes obtained by the gDNA method from a handful of donors, generation probabilities were computed with OLGA. TCRdb took this table from immuneACCESS and kept in-frame rearrangements with V and J called. Such tables lack part of the clones; where checked against another copy, unresolved V genes explain under half of the gap, and the rest is unexplained. V and J calls and clone size are given by that table; D and trimming were obtained from the DNA. This sample lists 2 million to 2.5 million clones; more than 85% were detected once. Approximately 0.36% of the sample goes to the ten largest clones.

The chain was built from TRBV2 and TRBJ1-4, with an unclear D gene assignment. The material sequenced was naive CD4+ T cells from PBMCs. The sample's cell subset or site label, in plain terms: CD45RA+ positively selected. This clonotype originated in a man younger than 30 in good health. Some clones in this sample may be carry-over from other donors' samples. The CDR3 is CASNGYIGEKLFF. The bases read TGTGCCAGCAACGGGTATATCGGAGAAAAACTGTTTTTT.